This T cell receptor (beta chain) originates from a study of CD8+CD57+ T cells in acquired aplastic anemia (dated by TCRdb to the late 2010s). In terms of the full investigation: A mean of about 3.2 ug of DNA, ranging from roughly 0.19 to 27.4 ug, was extracted from sorted CD4+ and CD8+ cells.

This clonotype came up once. No cognate antigen has been identified for it. No much larger clone exists at a distance of one base, and base qualities are not known. A single read counts as weak evidence. Genomic DNA was used as template for profiling of TCR beta VDJ combinations and CDR3 sequences. TCR repertoire sequencing was run on an Illumina HiSeq 2000. The paper's processing steps were these. Repertoire assessment relied on Simpson's diversity index, CDR3 size and DJ length profiles, and TRBV/TRBJ rearrangement plots. The immunodominant clone was defined as the most abundant DNA sequence in deep sequencing data. CDR3 amino acid sequences were checked for sharing across subjects and were also compared against the VDJdb database and published repertoires. Using fastp at Q25 and MiXCR, TCRdb reprocessed the public reads and kept productive beta chains. Each CDR3 protein gets just one entry, which takes the most common genes and DNA from the rows behind it. The V and J calls, along with clone size, are taken from TCRdb and not from the paper's own processing. This sample lists 300,000 or so distinct CDR3 sequences; 55% to 60% were detected once. Clones ranked in the top ten supply around 7.6% of the sample.

The study deep-sequenced TCR repertoires of sorted CD4+ and CD8+ blood T cells from severe aplastic anemia patients and healthy subjects. Ficoll-Paque density gradient centrifugation was used to isolate peripheral blood mononuclear cells. CD4+ and CD8+ T cells were sorted by FACS or magnetic beads before DNA extraction. Trimming costs V 4 bases and J 2 bases, and their ends lie 13 bases apart. According to the germline V gene, CDR1 reads SGHTS and CDR2 reads YDEGEE. The CDR3, from cysteine to phenylalanine, totals 14 residues. The CDR3 DNA has 42 bases and is translated from base 1. The paper's findings and limits, for the study overall: Twenty-nine CD8+ CDR3 sequences were shared between patients and controls but appeared highly expressed in patients and within their immunodominant clones. Patients and healthy controls showed no significant difference in CD8+ Simpson's diversity (P=0.060).

The chain couples TRBV5-8 to TRBJ2-7, with a tentative D gene TRBD2 over 5 matching bases. Sequenced: sorted CD4+, CD8+, or CD8+CD57+ T cells (not recorded which) from PBMCs. This receptor was taken from a human donor with severe aplastic anemia or a healthy control (not recorded which). The nucleotide sequence is given as TGTGCCAGCAGCATCGGGGTATCACCCTACGAGCAGTACTTC. This gives the protein CASSIGVSPYEQYF.